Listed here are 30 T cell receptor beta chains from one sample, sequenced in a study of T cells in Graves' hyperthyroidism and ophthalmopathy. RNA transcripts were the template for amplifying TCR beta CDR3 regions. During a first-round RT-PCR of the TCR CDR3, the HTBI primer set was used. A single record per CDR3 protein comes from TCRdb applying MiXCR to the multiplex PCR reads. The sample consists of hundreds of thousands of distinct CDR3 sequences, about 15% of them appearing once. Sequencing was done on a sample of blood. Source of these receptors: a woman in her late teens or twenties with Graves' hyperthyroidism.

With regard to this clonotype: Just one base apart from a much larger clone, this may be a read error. CDR3 residues: CASNYPLGSSEQYF. As DNA, the CDR3 is TGTGCCAGCAACTATCCTCTAGGTTCGAGTGAGCAGTACTTC. The chain couples TRBV13 to TRBJ2-7; D not resolved. Trimming left V 7 bases short and J 7 bases short, with 20 bases between. Looked up from germline, CDR1 is PRHDT and CDR2 is FYEKMQ (reference sequence). This CDR3 spans 14 amino acids. Full variable domain (missing parts from reference TRBV13 and TRBJ2-7): AAGVIQSPRHLIKEKRETATLKCYPIPRHDTVYWYQQGPGQDPQFLISFYEKMQSDKGSIPDRFSAQQFSDYHSELNMSSLELGDSALYFCASNYPLGSSEQYFGPGTRLTVT.

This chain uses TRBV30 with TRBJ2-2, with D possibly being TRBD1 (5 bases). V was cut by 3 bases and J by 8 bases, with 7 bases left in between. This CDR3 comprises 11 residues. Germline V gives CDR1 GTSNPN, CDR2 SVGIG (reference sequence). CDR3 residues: CAWSDSGELFF. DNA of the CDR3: TGTGCCTGGAGCGACAGTGGGGAGCTGTTTTTT.

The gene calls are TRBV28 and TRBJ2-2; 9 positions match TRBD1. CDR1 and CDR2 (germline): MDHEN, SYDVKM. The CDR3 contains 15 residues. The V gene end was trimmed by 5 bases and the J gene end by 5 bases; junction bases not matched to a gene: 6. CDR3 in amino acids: CASSTGTGRTGELFF. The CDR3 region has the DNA TGTGCCAGCAGTACCGGGACAGGGCGGACCGGGGAGCTGTTTTTT.

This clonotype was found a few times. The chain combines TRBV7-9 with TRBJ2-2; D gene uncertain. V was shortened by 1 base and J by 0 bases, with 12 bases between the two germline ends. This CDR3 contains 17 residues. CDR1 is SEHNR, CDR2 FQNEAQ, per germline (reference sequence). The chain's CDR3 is CASSLGASLANTGELFF. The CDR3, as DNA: TGTGCCAGCAGCTTAGGGGCTTCGCTTGCGAACACCGGGGAGCTGTTTTTT.

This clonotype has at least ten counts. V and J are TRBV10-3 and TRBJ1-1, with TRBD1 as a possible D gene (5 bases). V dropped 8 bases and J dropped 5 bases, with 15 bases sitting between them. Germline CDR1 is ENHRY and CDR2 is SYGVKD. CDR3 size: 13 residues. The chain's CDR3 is CAIGRGGRTEAFF. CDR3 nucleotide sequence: TGTGCCATCGGGCGGGGCGGTCGGACTGAAGCTTTCTTT.

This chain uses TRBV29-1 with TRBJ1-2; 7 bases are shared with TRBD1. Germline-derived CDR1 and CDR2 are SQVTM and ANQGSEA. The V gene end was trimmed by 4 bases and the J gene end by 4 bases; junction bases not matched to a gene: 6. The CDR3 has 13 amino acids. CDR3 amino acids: CSVVGGQFYGYTF. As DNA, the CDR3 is TGCAGCGTTGTGGGGGGACAGTTCTATGGCTACACCTTC.

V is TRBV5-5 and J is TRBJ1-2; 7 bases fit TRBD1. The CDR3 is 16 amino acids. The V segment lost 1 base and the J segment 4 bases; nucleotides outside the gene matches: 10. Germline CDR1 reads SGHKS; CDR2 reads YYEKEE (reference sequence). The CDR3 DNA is TGTGCCAGCAGCTTGTCGACCGGGACAGTTGGCTATGGCTACACCTTC. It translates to CASSLSTGTVGYGYTF.

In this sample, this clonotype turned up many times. In DNA, the CDR3 is TGCAGTGCTAGACCACGAGGATTTAGCGGACAATACAATGAGCAGTTCTTC. It translates to CSARPRGFSGQYNEQFF. This chain connects TRBV20-1 to TRBJ2-1; a possible D gene is TRBD2 (6 bases). The V and J ends lost 2 bases and 4 bases respectively, with 21 bases between them. The CDR3 is 17 amino acids. CDR1 is DFQATT and CDR2 is SNEGSKA in the germline V gene (reference sequence).

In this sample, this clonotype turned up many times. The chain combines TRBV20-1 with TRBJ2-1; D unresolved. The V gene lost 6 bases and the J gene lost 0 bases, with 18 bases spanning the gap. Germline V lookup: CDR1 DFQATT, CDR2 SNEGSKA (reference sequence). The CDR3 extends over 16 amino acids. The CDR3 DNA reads TGCAGTGCCAGCCGTCCGCGCCCCGGCTCCTACAATGAGCAGTTCTTC. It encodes CSASRPRPGSYNEQFF.

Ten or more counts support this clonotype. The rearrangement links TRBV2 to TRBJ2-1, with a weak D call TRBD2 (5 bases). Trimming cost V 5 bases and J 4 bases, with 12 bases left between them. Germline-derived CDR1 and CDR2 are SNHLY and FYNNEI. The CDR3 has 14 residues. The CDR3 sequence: CASSKDSTYNEQFF. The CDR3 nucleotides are TGTGCCAGCAGTAAGGACTCGACATACAATGAGCAGTTCTTC.

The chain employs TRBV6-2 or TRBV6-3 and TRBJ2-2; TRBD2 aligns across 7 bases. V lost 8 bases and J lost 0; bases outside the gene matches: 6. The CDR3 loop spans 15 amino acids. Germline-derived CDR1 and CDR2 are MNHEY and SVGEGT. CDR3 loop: CASGYSGTNTGELFF. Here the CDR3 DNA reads TGTGCCAGCGGGTACAGCGGGACGAACACCGGGGAGCTGTTTTTT.

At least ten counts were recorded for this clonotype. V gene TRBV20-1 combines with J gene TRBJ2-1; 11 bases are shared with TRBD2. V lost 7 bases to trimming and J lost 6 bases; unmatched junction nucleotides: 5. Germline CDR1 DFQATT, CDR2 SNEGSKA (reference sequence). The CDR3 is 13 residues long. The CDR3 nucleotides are TGCAGTGACGGGACTAGCGGAGCCAATGAGCAGTTCTTC. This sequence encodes CSDGTSGANEQFF.

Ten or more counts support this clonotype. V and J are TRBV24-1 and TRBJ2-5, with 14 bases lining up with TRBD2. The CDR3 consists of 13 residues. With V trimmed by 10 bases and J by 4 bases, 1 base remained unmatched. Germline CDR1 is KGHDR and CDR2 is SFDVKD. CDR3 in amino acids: CATGLAGVETQYF. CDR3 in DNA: TGTGCCACGGGACTAGCGGGAGTAGAGACCCAGTACTTC.

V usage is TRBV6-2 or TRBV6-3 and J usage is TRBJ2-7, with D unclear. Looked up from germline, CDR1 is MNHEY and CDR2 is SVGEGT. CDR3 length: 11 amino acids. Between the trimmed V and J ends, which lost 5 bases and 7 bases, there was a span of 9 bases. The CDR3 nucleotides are TGTGCCAGCAGTACTATGGGAGAGCAGTACTTC. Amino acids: CASSTMGEQYF.

The CDR3 sequence: CASRISERTSYNEQFF. The CDR3 DNA reads as TGCGCCAGCAGGATTTCGGAGCGGACCTCCTACAATGAGCAGTTCTTC. The chain is built from TRBV4-3 and TRBJ2-1; possible D gene TRBD2, 5 bases. The CDR3 is made up of 16 amino acids. V was clipped by 6 bases and J by 0 bases, with 15 bases between them. Germline V gene data show CDR1 as LGHNA and CDR2 as YSLEER.

CDR3 coding DNA: TGCGCCAGCAGCTTAGGACTAGCGGGAGGTCATGGCTCCTACAATGAGCAGTTCTTC. Amino acids: CASSLGLAGGHGSYNEQFF. The chain carries TRBV5-1 and TRBJ2-1, with 14 bases aligning to TRBD2. The CDR3 is 19 residues long. Trimming at V came to 2 bases and at J to 0 bases, leaving 7 bases not matched to a gene. Germline CDR1 SGHRS, CDR2 YFSETQ.

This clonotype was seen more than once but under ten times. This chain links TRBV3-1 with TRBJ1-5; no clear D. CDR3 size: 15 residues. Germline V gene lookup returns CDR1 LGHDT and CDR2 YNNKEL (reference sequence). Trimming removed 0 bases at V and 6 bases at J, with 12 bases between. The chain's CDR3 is CASSQDLFGVQPQHF. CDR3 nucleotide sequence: TGTGCCAGCAGCCAAGATCTTTTCGGGGTTCAGCCCCAGCATTTT.

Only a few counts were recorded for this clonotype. CDR3 DNA: TGTGCCAGCAGTTGGAGCGGGAGGTCGGGCGATACGCAGTATTTT. Protein: CASSWSGRSGDTQYF. This chain uses TRBV6-1 with TRBJ2-3, with 9 bases identical to TRBD2. CDR1 is MNHNS and CDR2 is SASEGT in the germline V gene. The CDR3 is 15 amino acids. V lost 5 bases and J lost 6; bases outside the gene matches: 9.

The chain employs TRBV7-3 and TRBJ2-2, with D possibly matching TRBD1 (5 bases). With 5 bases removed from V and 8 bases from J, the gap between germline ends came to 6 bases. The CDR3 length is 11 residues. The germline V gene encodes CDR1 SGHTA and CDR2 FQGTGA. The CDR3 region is CASSKGGELFF. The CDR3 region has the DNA TGTGCCAGCAGCAAGGGGGGGGAGCTGTTTTTT.

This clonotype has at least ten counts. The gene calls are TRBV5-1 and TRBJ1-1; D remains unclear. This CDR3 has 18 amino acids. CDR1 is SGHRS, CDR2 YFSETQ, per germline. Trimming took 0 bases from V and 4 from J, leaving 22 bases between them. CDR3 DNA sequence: TGCGCCAGCAGCTTGGGGGAACCTCTGCTAACTATGGGCACTGAAGCTTTCTTT. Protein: CASSLGEPLLTMGTEAFF.

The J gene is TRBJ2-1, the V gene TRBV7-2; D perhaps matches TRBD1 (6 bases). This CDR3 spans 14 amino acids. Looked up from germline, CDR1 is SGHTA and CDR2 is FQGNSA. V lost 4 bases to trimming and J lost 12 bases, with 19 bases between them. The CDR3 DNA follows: TGTGCCAGCAGCTCGAGAGGGGGTTCAATGGCGCAGTTCTTC. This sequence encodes CASSSRGGSMAQFF.

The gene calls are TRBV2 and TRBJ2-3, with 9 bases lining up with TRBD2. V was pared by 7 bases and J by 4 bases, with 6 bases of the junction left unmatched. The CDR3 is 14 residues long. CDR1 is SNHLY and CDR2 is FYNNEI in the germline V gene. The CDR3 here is CASIGREGPDTQYF. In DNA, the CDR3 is TGTGCCAGCATAGGGCGGGAGGGCCCAGATACGCAGTATTTT.

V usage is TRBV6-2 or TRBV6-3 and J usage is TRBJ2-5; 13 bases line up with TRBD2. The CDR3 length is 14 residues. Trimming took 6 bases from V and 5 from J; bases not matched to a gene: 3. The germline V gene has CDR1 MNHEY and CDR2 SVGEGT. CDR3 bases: TGTGCCAGCAGAACTAGCGGGGGGGTGGAGACCCAGTACTTC. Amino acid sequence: CASRTSGGVETQYF.

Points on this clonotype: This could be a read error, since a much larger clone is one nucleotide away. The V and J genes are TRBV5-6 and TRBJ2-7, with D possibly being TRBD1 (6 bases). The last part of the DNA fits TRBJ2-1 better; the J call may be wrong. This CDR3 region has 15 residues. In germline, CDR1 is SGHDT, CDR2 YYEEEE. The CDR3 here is CASSSDSKVFYEQFF. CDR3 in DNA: TGTGCCAGCAGCTCGGACAGCAAAGTTTTCTACGAGCAGTTCTTC.

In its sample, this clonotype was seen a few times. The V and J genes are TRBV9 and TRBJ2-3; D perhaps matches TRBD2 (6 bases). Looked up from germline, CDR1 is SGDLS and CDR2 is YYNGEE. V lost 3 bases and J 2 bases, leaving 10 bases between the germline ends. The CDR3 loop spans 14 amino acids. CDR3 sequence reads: CASSEAGYTDTQYF. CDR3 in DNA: TGTGCCAGCAGCGAGGCGGGGTACACAGATACGCAGTATTTT.

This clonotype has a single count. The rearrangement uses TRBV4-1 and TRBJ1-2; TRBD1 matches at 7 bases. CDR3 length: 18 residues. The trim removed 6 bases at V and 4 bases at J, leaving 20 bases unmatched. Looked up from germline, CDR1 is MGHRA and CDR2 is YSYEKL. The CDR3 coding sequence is TGCGCCAGCAGGCGCCGAGGGATTCGGGGGGAGGGGGCCTATGGCTACACCTTC. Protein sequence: CASRRRGIRGEGAYGYTF.

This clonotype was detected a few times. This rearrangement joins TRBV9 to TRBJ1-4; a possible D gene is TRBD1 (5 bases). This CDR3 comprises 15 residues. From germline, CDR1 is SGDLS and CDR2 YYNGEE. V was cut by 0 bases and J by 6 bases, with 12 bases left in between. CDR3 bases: TGTGCCAGCAGCGTAGGACTCAGGGAAGATGAAAAACTGTTTTTT. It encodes CASSVGLREDEKLFF.

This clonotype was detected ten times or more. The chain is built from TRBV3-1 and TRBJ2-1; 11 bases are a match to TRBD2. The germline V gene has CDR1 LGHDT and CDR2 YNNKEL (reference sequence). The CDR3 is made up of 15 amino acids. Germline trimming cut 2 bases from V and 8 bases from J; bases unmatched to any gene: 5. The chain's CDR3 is CASSQLLAGGDEQFF. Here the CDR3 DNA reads TGTGCCAGCAGCCAACTCTTAGCGGGAGGGGATGAGCAGTTCTTC.

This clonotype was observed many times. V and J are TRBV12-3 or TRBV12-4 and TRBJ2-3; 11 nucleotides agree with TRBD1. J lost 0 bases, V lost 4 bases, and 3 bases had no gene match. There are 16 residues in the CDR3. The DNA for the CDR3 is TGTGCCAGCAGTTCCGGGACAGGGGGTAGCACAGATACGCAGTATTTT. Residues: CASSSGTGGSTDTQYF.

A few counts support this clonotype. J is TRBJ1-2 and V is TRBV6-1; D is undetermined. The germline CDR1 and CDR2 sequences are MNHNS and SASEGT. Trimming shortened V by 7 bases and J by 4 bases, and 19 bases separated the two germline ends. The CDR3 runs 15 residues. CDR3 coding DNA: TGTGCCAGCACCCAGGCAGTTAGGGCCCCCTATGGCTACACCTTC. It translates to CASTQAVRAPYGYTF.